The rows below give T cell receptor beta chains drawn from one sample of a study of cytomegalovirus exposure and HLA in healthy donors. Here immunoSEQ multiplex PCR was the method, and the copy in TCRdb shows in-frame clones only, minus some. The table has roughly 140,000 clones, 60% to 85% seen once. The sample comprised PBMCs. Receptor source: a male donor in good health and CMV-seronegative. Each CDR3 is given with its conserved first and last residue. Fields, in order: J gene, clone size, V gene, D gene, CDR3 protein, CDR3 DNA. The D gene is left open where the match is weak. Clone sizes are given selectively: once, few, many, or a class where the clone is expanded.

TRBJ2-2	-	TRBV2	TRBD2	CASSGRNSGTNTGELFF	TGTGCCAGCAGTGGACGGAATAGCGGGACGAACACCGGGGAGCTGTTTTTT
TRBJ2-7	-	TRBV7-7	-	CASSGGPGTGTYEQYF	TGTGCTAGCAGCGGGGGTCCCGGGACAGGGACCTACGAGCAGTACTTC
TRBJ1-1	-	TRBV30	TRBD1	CACVGSLRDRQGSVTNTEAFF	TGTGCCTGTGTGGGTTCTCTACGAGATAGACAGGGAAGTGTCACGAACACTGAAGCTTTCTTT
TRBJ2-7	-	TRBV27	TRBD2	CASSFGGPSGSYEQYF	TGTGCCAGCAGTTTTGGGGGTCCTAGCGGAAGCTACGAGCAGTACTTC
TRBJ1-1	-	TRBV21-1	-	CASSKERGGEAFF	TGTGCCAGCAGCAAAGAAAGGGGTGGAGAAGCTTTCTTT
TRBJ2-7	-	TRBV5-1	-	CASSLAPGKNVYEQYF	TGCGCCAGCAGCTTGGCCCCGGGGAAGAATGTCTACGAGCAGTACTTC
TRBJ1-5	-	TRBV4-1	-	CASSQDPRGAGGNQPQHF	TGCGCCAGCAGCCAAGATCCTAGGGGCGCGGGGGGAAATCAGCCCCAGCATTTT
TRBJ2-7	-	TRBV25-1	-	CASSELLPRQDYEQYF	TGTGCCAGCAGTGAATTGTTACCGAGACAAGACTACGAGCAGTACTTC
TRBJ2-5	-	TRBV4-2	TRBD2	CASSQVGAGGLIETQYF	TGTGCCAGCAGCCAAGTTGGAGCGGGGGGGCTTATAGAGACCCAGTACTTC
TRBJ1-1	-	TRBV7-9	TRBD1	CASSSNVWDRGKMNTEAFF	TGTGCCAGCAGCTCGAATGTGTGGGACAGGGGAAAAATGAACACTGAAGCTTTCTTT
TRBJ1-1	-	TRBV5-1	-	CASSLGRGAEAFF	TGCGCCAGCAGCTTGGGCCGGGGGGCAGAAGCTTTCTTT
TRBJ1-1	-	TRBV27	-	CASSLWADLNTEAFF	TGTGCCAGCAGTTTATGGGCAGACCTTAACACTGAAGCTTTCTTT
TRBJ2-1	-	TRBV7-3	TRBD2	CASSLTGTSGDEQFF	TGTGCCAGCAGCTTAACCGGGACTAGCGGCGATGAGCAGTTCTTC
TRBJ2-7	-	TRBV19	TRBD2	CASRMGGTGVQVYEQYF	TGTGCCAGTCGTATGGGAGGGACCGGTGTTCAAGTCTACGAGCAGTACTTC
TRBJ2-7	-	TRBV6-1	TRBD1	CASTRDRGPNEQYF	TGTGCCAGTACGAGGGACAGGGGGCCAAACGAGCAGTACTTC
TRBJ2-5	-	TRBV15	TRBD1	CATSTSTGGSETQYF	TGTGCCACCAGCACTAGTACAGGGGGAAGCGAGACCCAGTACTTC
TRBJ1-1	-	TRBV5-1	TRBD1	CASSLAGTGGSYAFF	TGCGCCAGCAGCTTAGCCGGGACAGGGGGCTCTTATGCTTTCTTT
TRBJ1-2	-	TRBV10-3	TRBD1	CAMTGGRGYTF	TGTGCCATGACAGGGGGACGTGGCTACACCTTC
TRBJ1-1	-	TRBV18	-	CASSPLHSGNTEAFF	TGTGCCAGCTCACCATTGCACTCTGGGAACACTGAAGCTTTCTTT
TRBJ2-7	-	TRBV6-5	-	CASSLQESSYEQYF	TGTGCCAGCAGTTTACAGGAGAGCTCCTACGAGCAGTACTTC
TRBJ1-6	-	TRBV7-2	-	CASSSSTGYNSPLHF	TGTGCCAGCAGCAGCTCGACAGGTTATAATTCACCCCTCCACTTT
TRBJ2-3	-	TRBV5-4	-	CASSFSLGEVSTDTQYF	TGTGCCAGCAGCTTCTCTCTCGGGGAGGTTAGCACAGATACGCAGTATTTT
TRBJ2-4	-	TRBV11-3	TRBD1	CASSSGTGAKNIQYF	TGTGCCAGCAGCTCCGGTACAGGGGCTAAAAACATTCAGTACTTC
TRBJ2-5	few	TRBV6-5	-	CASRQGNQETQYF	TGTGCCAGCAGGCAGGGTAACCAAGAGACCCAGTACTTC
TRBJ2-5	-	TRBV4-3	TRBD1	CASSPGQGEETQYF	TGCGCCAGCAGCCCGGGACAGGGTGAAGAGACCCAGTACTTC
TRBJ1-4	-	TRBV5-1	-	CASSLGPRGEKLFF	TGCGCCAGCAGCTTGGGGCCGCGGGGTGAAAAACTGTTTTTT
TRBJ2-1	-	TRBV5-3	TRBD2	CARSSTGLAEEFSYNEQFF	TGTGCCAGAAGCTCAACGGGACTAGCGGAAGAATTCTCCTACAATGAGCAGTTCTTC
TRBJ2-1	-	TRBV9	TRBD2	CASSATSTYNEQFF	TGTGCCAGCAGCGCGACTAGCACCTACAATGAGCAGTTCTTC
TRBJ2-2	-	TRBV27	TRBD2	CASSRTSNTGELFF	TGTGCCAGCAGCAGGACTAGCAACACCGGGGAGCTGTTTTTT
TRBJ1-1	once	TRBV11-2	-	CASSLVGGGRNTEAFF	TGTGCCAGCAGCTTAGTAGGCGGGGGCCGGAACACTGAAGCTTTCTTT
TRBJ1-2	few	TRBV6-1	-	CASIQGISNYGYTF	TGTGCCAGCATTCAGGGGATCTCTAACTATGGCTACACCTTC
TRBJ1-2	-	TRBV28	-	CASSFPPTGYGYTF	TGTGCCAGCAGTTTCCCCCCCACCGGCTATGGCTACACCTTC
TRBJ2-7	-	TRBV29-1	-	CSATIPSGLDEQYF	TGCAGCGCAACAATCCCGTCAGGGCTGGACGAGCAGTACTTC
TRBJ2-3	-	TRBV25-1	TRBD1	CASSESGQGSTDTQYF	TGTGCCAGCAGTGAATCGGGACAGGGTAGCACAGATACGCAGTATTTT
TRBJ2-7	-	TRBV30	-	CAWSEGGGIHEQYF	TGTGCCTGGAGTGAGGGGGGGGGTATCCACGAGCAGTACTTC
TRBJ1-5	once	TRBV13	-	CASSLGGAGNQPQHF	TGTGCCAGCAGCTTAGGGGGCGCCGGCAATCAGCCCCAGCATTTT
TRBJ2-1	-	TRBV5-4	-	CASRERFLAYNEQFF	TGTGCCAGCAGGGAGCGGTTCCTCGCATACAATGAGCAGTTCTTC
TRBJ1-1	few	TRBV4-1	-	CASSQDQCEAFF	TGCGCCAGCAGCCAAGATCAGTGTGAAGCTTTCTTT
TRBJ2-5	-	TRBV6-1	-	CASSDNRQNLQETQYF	TGTGCCAGCAGTGACAACCGACAGAACCTTCAAGAGACCCAGTACTTC
TRBJ1-1	-	TRBV19	-	CATYLGENTEAFF	TGTGCCACCTACCTGGGAGAGAACACTGAAGCTTTCTTT
TRBJ1-2	-	TRBV2	-	CASKTGQVLRGYTF	TGTGCCAGCAAAACAGGCCAAGTATTACGTGGCTACACCTTC
TRBJ2-3	-	TRBV19	-	CASSIPGVGDTQYF	TGTGCCAGTAGTATCCCCGGAGTGGGAGATACGCAGTATTTT
TRBJ1-1	-	TRBV4-2	TRBD1	CASSQGGDRGWNTEAFF	TGTGCCAGCAGCCAGGGGGGGGACAGGGGATGGAACACTGAAGCTTTCTTT
TRBJ1-6	-	TRBV7-6	-	CASSPFGGNSPLHF	TGTGCCAGCAGTCCTTTCGGGGGAAATTCACCCCTCCACTTT
TRBJ1-6	-	TRBV13	-	CASSSFEVQGRNSPLHF	TGTGCCAGCAGCTCTTTTGAGGTTCAGGGGCGTAATTCACCCCTCCACTTT
TRBJ1-5	-	TRBV28	-	CASTAGTINQPQHF	TGTGCCAGCACCGCCGGGACAATCAATCAGCCCCAGCATTTT